These T cell receptor beta chains were read from a single sample in a study of cytomegalovirus exposure and HLA in healthy donors. Only in-frame clones appear in the TCRdb table, and some are missing; sequencing was by immunoSEQ multiplex PCR. This sample has tens of thousands of clones, with about 72% found just once. The sequenced sample consisted of PBMCs. The receptors shown here come from a man aged 25 to 40 in good health and CMV-seronegative. The conserved cysteine and the conserved F or W are not part of the CDR3 here. A D gene is named only where the DNA matches it firmly. Clone size is shown for a subset of rows, as once, few, many or a class of expanded clone.

d_call	v_call	cdr3_length	j_call	clone_size	cdr3_aa
NA	TRBV5-1	11	TRBJ2-7	NA	ASSLDTLDEQY
TRBD2	TRBV5-1	13	TRBJ2-5	NA	ASRGDGGAGETQY
NA	TRBV27	10	TRBJ1-2	few	ATHSGETDYT
TRBD1	TRBV5-4	13	TRBJ2-7	NA	ASSLRGQGAYEQY
NA	TRBV4-1	13	TRBJ2-3	NA	ASSQAGLRADTQY
TRBD1	TRBV18	12	TRBJ1-4	NA	ASSRQGQGEKLF
NA	TRBV28	12	TRBJ1-1	NA	ASSTKQVNTEAF
TRBD1	TRBV4-1	11	TRBJ2-1	few	ASSPRTGNEQF
TRBD1	TRBV10-1	10	TRBJ1-1	NA	ASSESDRAQL
NA	TRBV19	10	TRBJ2-5	NA	ASAQEQETQY
TRBD1	TRBV4-3	13	TRBJ2-7	NA	ASSQGQTGAYEQY
TRBD2	TRBV7-3	13	TRBJ2-5	NA	ASSSKRGGDETQY
NA	TRBV27	13	TRBJ2-4	NA	ASARGGVAKNIQY
NA	TRBV27	12	TRBJ2-7	NA	ASSSRPGHSEQY
NA	TRBV7-9	12	TRBJ1-1	NA	ASSLNSLNTEAF
NA	TRBV5-6	14	TRBJ1-2	few	ASSLEGLGRGGGYT
NA	TRBV2	12	TRBJ2-5	NA	ASSEYDRQETQY
TRBD1	TRBV9	13	TRBJ2-5	NA	ASSVGGQGYETQY
NA	TRBV6-5	12	TRBJ2-1	NA	ASMVADSYNEQF
TRBD2	TRBV10-2	13	TRBJ2-5	once	ASSPVTSGSGTQY
TRBD1	TRBV18	12	TRBJ1-1	few	ASSDYRGHTEAF
NA	TRBV27	16	TRBJ2-6	NA	ASSLYPGALSGANVLT
TRBD1	TRBV19	11	TRBJ1-5	NA	AMGLQGNQPQH
NA	TRBV27	12	TRBJ1-6	NA	ASRPGHLNSPLH
NA	TRBV2	11	TRBJ1-1	NA	ASSDGEDTEAF
NA	TRBV27	12	TRBJ1-4	NA	ASRRGATNEKLF
NA	TRBV5-1	13	TRBJ1-4	few	ASSLGQMTNEKLF
NA	TRBV27	12	TRBJ2-7	NA	ASSFYAGPYEQY
TRBD2	TRBV6-6	14	TRBJ2-7	NA	ASSYDRAREAHEQY
TRBD1	TRBV29-1	11	TRBJ1-2	NA	SVDDRGSYGYT
TRBD1	TRBV29-1	11	TRBJ2-1	few	SVDRGTYNEQF
NA	TRBV9	12	TRBJ2-4	NA	ASRPAGPKNIQY
TRBD1	TRBV5-4	13	TRBJ2-7	few	ASSPTGTGFDEQY
TRBD2	TRBV30	12	TRBJ2-1	NA	AWLRRELYNEQF
TRBD2	TRBV10-1	12	TRBJ2-3	NA	ASSGGGRGDTQY
TRBD1	TRBV19	14	TRBJ1-5	NA	ASSTSLTGGYQPQH
NA	TRBV5-1	12	TRBJ1-2	NA	ASRFLQGRHGYT
TRBD1	TRBV7-8	15	TRBJ2-2	NA	ASSLGSWTGFTGELF
NA	TRBV5-6	13	TRBJ1-5	NA	ASSLGGAANQPQH
TRBD1	TRBV7-9	15	TRBJ1-1	NA	ASSPLPRQGALTEAF
NA	TRBV7-9	13	TRBJ1-1	NA	ASSLVRGGWTEAF